The source of this TCR beta chain is a study of T cells after posttransplantation cyclophosphamide. General study points: Donor-recipient repertoire similarity was low at 1-2 months, rising over year one. After PTCy, TRB diversity resembled that of CNI/methotrexate controls. Blood and skin or GI T cell repertoires showed limited TRB overlap.

Profiled with immunoSEQ multiplex PCR; TCRdb holds only in-frame clones, not every one. The table shows about 12,000 clones, with about nine tenths occurring only once. Treatment was busulfan-fludarabine conditioning, a marrow graft, and cyclophosphamide on days +3 and +4. As concerns this clone: Its antigen is not known.

This CDR3 contains 16 residues. Germline CDR1 is SGHTA and CDR2 is FQGNSA. The rearrangement uses TRBV7-2 and TRBJ2-5, with 8 bases that match TRBD1. Near its end, the DNA agrees better with TRBJ2-7, so the J call may be wrong. The sample here was PBMCs, taken after allogeneic stem cell transplant with posttransplant cyclophosphamide. The receptor's source is a female patient in her 30s who received an allogeneic stem cell transplant from an unrelated donor, was CMV-positive, and had no GVHD. Some T cells may have originated in the graft donor. CDR3 in DNA: TGTGCCAGCAGCTTAGGCAGGGGGCGTCTAGTCGACGAGCAGTACTTC. The encoded protein is CASSLGRGRLVDEQYF.